The 12 T cell receptor beta chains below were found in one sample sequenced in a study of blood T cell repertoires in COVID-19. Only in-frame clones appear in the TCRdb table, and some are missing; sequencing was by immunoSEQ multiplex PCR. The sample holds 70,000 to 90,000 clones, 85% to 90% seen once. The specimen sequenced was peripheral blood. The origin of the receptors is a man at least 80 years old with active or convalescent COVID-19.

Only a few counts were recorded for this clone. This chain joins TRBV2 and TRBJ2-7; TRBD1 agrees at 9 bases. V lost 1 base and J lost 5; bases outside the gene matches: 9. The CDR3 spans 16 residues. Germline loops: CDR1 SNHLY, CDR2 FYNNEI. The CDR3 reads CASSEVGWDRENEQYV. The CDR3 coding sequence is TGTGCCAGCAGTGAAGTTGGGTGGGACAGGGAGAACGAGCAGTACGTC.

This sequence joins TRBV9 and TRBJ1-4; 7 bases are a match to TRBD1. This CDR3 contains 15 residues. Losses at the gene ends were 4 bases for V and 3 bases for J; bases not matched to a gene: 6. Germline values: CDR1 SGDLS, CDR2 YYNGEE. The CDR3 nucleotides read TGTGCCAGCAGCCGAACAGGGGCCGCTAATGAAAAACTGTTTTTT. This encodes CASSRTGAANEKLFF.

The rearrangement uses TRBV7-8 and TRBJ2-5; TRBD1 agrees at 7 bases. The germline V gene encodes CDR1 SGHVS and CDR2 FQNEAQ. This CDR3 is built from 14 residues. Trimming cost V 5 bases and J 4 bases; bases outside gene matches: 7. CDR3 sequence: CASSHLRGLETQYF. The CDR3 DNA is TGTGCCAGCAGCCACCTGAGGGGGCTAGAGACCCAGTACTTC.

The rearrangement uses TRBV7-2 and TRBJ1-2; D gene unclear. V lost 5 bases to trimming and J lost 7 bases, with 8 bases between them. The V gene's germline CDR1 is SGHTA and CDR2 FQGNSA. The CDR3 runs 11 residues. Written as DNA, the CDR3 is TGTGCCAGCAGCCTAGGGCCTGGCTACACCTTC. This translates into CASSLGPGYTF.

The chain is built from TRBV2 and TRBJ1-5; D is ambiguous. V lost 4 bases, J lost 4 bases, and 8 bases lay in between. This CDR3 comprises 13 residues. CDR1 is SNHLY and CDR2 is FYNNEI in the germline V gene. CDR3 sequence reads: CASSGYSNQPQHF. CDR3 bases: TGTGCCAGCAGTGGGTATAGTAATCAGCCCCAGCATTTT.

This clone was observed once. The J gene is TRBJ1-3, the V gene TRBV6-6, with 7 bases fitting TRBD1. The CDR3 spans 15 residues. Germline CDR1 is MNHNY and CDR2 is SVGAGI (reference sequence). The V segment lost 0 bases and the J segment 4 bases; nucleotides outside the gene matches: 3. DNA for the CDR3: TGTGCCAGCAGTTACTCGCGGGACAGAGGAAACACCATATATTTT. It codes for CASSYSRDRGNTIYF.

The rearrangement joins TRBV13 to TRBJ2-6, with TRBD1 as a possible D gene (5 bases). The CDR3 is 18 residues long. Trimming took 0 bases from V and 1 from J, leaving 13 bases between them. From germline, CDR1 is PRHDT and CDR2 FYEKMQ (reference sequence). For the CDR3, the DNA is TGTGCCAGCAGCTTAGGGCCAGGGAAGGGTTCTGGGGCCAACGTCCTGACTTTC. It is translated as CASSLGPGKGSGANVLTF. Based on the CDR3 plus reference TRBV13 and TRBJ2-6, the full variable domain is AAGVIQSPRHLIKEKRETATLKCYPIPRHDTVYWYQQGPGQDPQFLISFYEKMQSDKGSIPDRFSAQQFSDYHSELNMSSLELGDSALYFCASSLGPGKGSGANVLTFGAGSRLTVL.

The V and J genes are TRBV5-1 and TRBJ1-3, with D unresolved. The ends were cut back, 0 bases at V and 4 bases at J, with 11 bases in the middle. Per germline, CDR1 SGHRS and CDR2 YFSETQ. CDR3 size: 15 residues. Written as DNA, the CDR3 is TGCGCCAGCAGCTTGGGTATGGGCGTCGGAAACACCATATATTTT. This codes for CASSLGMGVGNTIYF.

The chain couples TRBV7-8 to TRBJ2-7, with D possibly matching TRBD2 (6 bases). This CDR3 is 14 amino acids long. The V end was cut by 0 bases, the J end by 6 bases, with 12 bases between. CDR1 is SGHVS and CDR2 is FQNEAQ in the germline V gene. The chain's CDR3 is CASSLAGGMSEQYV. The CDR3 nucleotides are TGTGCCAGCAGCTTAGCGGGCGGGATGAGCGAGCAGTACGTC.

The rearrangement links TRBV6-5 to TRBJ2-1, with 11 positions matching TRBD1. Trimming took 2 bases from V and 11 from J; bases not matched to a gene: 5. The CDR3 consists of 14 residues. Germline CDR1 reads MNHEY; CDR2 reads SVGAGI. The CDR3 DNA sequence: TGTGCCAGCAGTTACGGGACAGGGGGGGCACAGCAGTTCTTC. The encoded protein is CASSYGTGGAQQFF.

The V gene is TRBV5-1, the J gene TRBJ2-5, with D maybe TRBD2 (5 bases). There are 13 residues in the CDR3. CDR1 is SGHRS, CDR2 YFSETQ, per germline. V was pared by 4 bases and J by 5 bases, with 12 bases between. The CDR3: CASSIRPGETQYF. For the CDR3, the DNA is TGCGCCAGCAGCATCCGACCGGGGGAGACCCAGTACTTC.

This chain joins TRBV28 and TRBJ1-6, with D perhaps matching TRBD1 (5 bases). Trimming pared 4 bases from V and 10 bases from J, leaving 17 bases between. The CDR3 has 15 amino acids. Looked up from germline, CDR1 is MDHEN and CDR2 is SYDVKM. CDR3 DNA sequence: TGTGCCAGCAGTTCCCCGGGGGGGGTCGGCTCACCCCTCCACTTT. Its translation is CASSSPGGVGSPLHF. The entire variable domain, with the rest obtained from reference TRBV28 and TRBJ1-6, is as follows: DVKVTQSSRYLVKRTGEKVFLECVQDMDHENMFWYRQDPGLGLRLIYFSYDVKMKEKGDIPEGYSVSREKKERFSLILESASTNQTSMYLCASSSPGGVGSPLHFGNGTRLTVT.